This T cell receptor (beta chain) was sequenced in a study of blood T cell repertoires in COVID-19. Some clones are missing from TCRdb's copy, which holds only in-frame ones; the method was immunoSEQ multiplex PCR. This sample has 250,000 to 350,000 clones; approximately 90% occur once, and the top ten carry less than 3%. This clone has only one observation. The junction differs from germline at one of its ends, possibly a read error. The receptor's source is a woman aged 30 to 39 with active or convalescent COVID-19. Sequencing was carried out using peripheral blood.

The CDR3 DNA sequence: TGCGCCAGCAGCCAAGATCTGACTAGCGGGGGGGCAAGGGTCTTC. Translation gives CASSQDLTSGGARVF. The chain has TRBV4-3 and TRBJ2-1; 14 bases are a match to TRBD2. CDR3 length: 15 residues. CDR1 is LGHNA and CDR2 is YSLEER in the germline V gene.